The clone carrying this T cell receptor beta chain was detected many times. The source of the sample is a study of read filtering for tumor transcriptome and immune sequencing. Study as a whole: DNase treatment preceded whole-transcriptome library preparation. RNA-seq yielded only roughly 75 to 1273 TCR reads, IR-seq about 4.05 to 11 million.

At the time of active disease, bone marrow was collected from every patient. This library used roughly 370 ng RNA and molecular barcoded adaptors spanning alpha/delta and beta/gamma chains. TCRdb fed the reads into MiXCR, producing one record per CDR3 protein. The sample lists fewer than 90,000 distinct CDR3 sequences; 10% to 15% were seen once. CDR3 size: 14 residues. Trimming left V 0 bases short and J 4 bases short, with 9 bases between. Per the germline V gene, CDR1 is MNHNY and CDR2 is SVGAGI (reference sequence). The V call is TRBV6-6, the J call TRBJ1-1; no firm D call. The material sequenced was a population of CD138-negative cells sorted from bone marrow. This sequence was found in a donor over 35 with multiple myeloma. CDR3 bases: TGTGCCAGCAGTTACTCGGTCGCAAGCACTGAAGCTTTCTTT. Translating gives CASSYSVASTEAFF.